Presented here are 20 T cell receptor beta chains from one specimen sequenced in a study of blood T cells in healthy people across ages. Combining a sample-barcoded 5' primer with a J-beta primer mix, a second PCR ran for about 6 to 12 cycles. MiXCR, applied by TCRdb to the 5' RACE reads, yields one record per CDR3 protein. The table lists 550,000 to 650,000 distinct CDR3 sequences, approximately 30% of them singletons. Specimen: blood. These receptors all stem from a woman older than 75 in good health.

This clonotype has just a few counts. The chain uses TRBV20-1 and TRBJ1-2; D is unclear. The germline CDR1 and CDR2 sequences are DFQATT and SNEGSKA (reference sequence). V was shortened by 6 bases and J by 7 bases, with 9 bases between the two germline ends. CDR3 size: 10 residues. The CDR3 here is CSAGYFGYTF. The CDR3 coding sequence is TGCAGTGCGGGATATTTTGGCTACACCTTC.

This clonotype was counted between two and nine times. The junction and the germline gene differ at one end; a read error may be behind it. This chain connects TRBV6-2 or TRBV6-3 to TRBJ2-5, with 10 nucleotides matching TRBD2. Germline V CDR1 and CDR2: MNHEY, SVGEGT. The CDR3 spans 12 residues. The CDR3 reads CVSSYGTSDTYF. The CDR3 DNA sequence: TGTGTCAGCAGTTACGGGACTAGCGATACGTACTTC.

This clonotype was seen ten or more times. The chain has TRBV6-1 and TRBJ2-7; 8 bases align to TRBD1. CDR1 MNHNS and CDR2 SASEGT come from the germline V gene. V dropped 6 bases and J dropped 2; count of bases not matched to a gene: 3. This CDR3 has 13 amino acids. Here the CDR3 reads CASRTGGTYEQYF. CDR3 in DNA: TGTGCCAGCAGAACAGGGGGGACCTACGAGCAGTACTTC.

This clonotype appeared many times. The chain has TRBV20-1 and TRBJ2-5, with TRBD1 as a possible D gene (6 bases). The V gene's germline CDR1 is DFQATT and CDR2 SNEGSKA (reference sequence). The V gene lost 0 bases and the J gene lost 2 bases, with 10 bases spanning the gap. The CDR3 runs 14 residues. For the CDR3, the DNA is TGCAGTGCTAGAGATCCCGGACAGCAAGAGACCCAGTACTTC. Protein sequence: CSARDPGQQETQYF.

This clonotype turned up a few times. The rearrangement uses TRBV24-1 and TRBJ2-3; 10 bases are shared with TRBD2. The length of the CDR3 is 18 residues. Germline V lookup: CDR1 KGHDR, CDR2 SFDVKD. V lost 6 bases and J lost 3; bases outside the gene matches: 14. The CDR3 nucleotides are TGTGCCACCAGTTTAAGGGGCGGGAGCGGGGGGGGGACAGATACGCAGTATTTT. Translating it yields CATSLRGGSGGGTDTQYF.

This clonotype came up many times. This chain joins TRBV7-3 and TRBJ2-1; D is undetermined. Trimming shortened V by 0 bases and J by 8 bases, and 8 bases separated the two germline ends. CDR1 is SGHTA and CDR2 is FQGTGA in the germline V gene. The CDR3 contains 13 residues. CDR3 protein: CASSLTAFDEQFF. CDR3 nucleotide sequence: TGTGCCAGCAGCTTAACAGCCTTCGATGAGCAGTTCTTC.

Many counts were recorded for this clonotype. This chain joins TRBV7-2 and TRBJ2-3; a weak D match, TRBD1 (5 bases). Germline assignment: CDR1 SGHTA and CDR2 FQGNSA. Trimming stripped 3 bases from V and 4 bases from J, with 14 bases between. The CDR3 loop spans 15 amino acids. The CDR3 coding sequence is TGTGCCAGCAGCTTTTTACCGCAGGGCCCAGATACGCAGTATTTT. This encodes CASSFLPQGPDTQYF.

Comments on this clonotype: This likely comes from a read error, as the CDR3 has no conserved phenylalanine or tryptophan at its end. No DNA is shown, since the ends of the CDR3 on it are uncertain; the CDR3 is the one TCRdb lists. The chain uses TRBV20-1 and TRBJ2-5; the table's TRBD1 call for D was not verified on the DNA. The CDR3 length equals 16 residues, ends included. The V gene's germline CDR1 is DFQATT and CDR2 SNEGSKA (reference sequence). The CDR3 loop reads CSADPGTGGVGCTFGS.

In its sample, this clonotype was seen a few times. The chain recombines TRBV20-1 with TRBJ2-1; 8 nucleotides agree with TRBD1. The CDR3 covers 19 residues. The J segment lost 1 base and the V segment lost 3 bases, leaving 17 bases of the junction unmatched. Germline CDR1 reads DFQATT; CDR2 reads SNEGSKA (reference sequence). The CDR3, as DNA: TGCAGTGCTAGGGGGGTGCTCTTGCAGGGGGCTTCTTCCTACAATGAGCAGTTCTTC. Translated, it gives CSARGVLLQGASSYNEQFF.

The CDR3 DNA sequence: TGTGCCAGCAGCTCAGGGACAGCAAACTCTGGGGCCAACGTCCTGACTTTC. Its translation: CASSSGTANSGANVLTF. The chain carries TRBV7-3 and TRBJ2-6, with 7 positions matching TRBD1. Trimming at V came to 4 bases and at J to 0 bases, leaving 6 bases not matched to a gene. Germline V gene lookup returns CDR1 SGHTA and CDR2 FQGTGA. There are 17 residues in the CDR3.

About this clonotype: Germline and junction disagree at one end, which may indicate a read error. V is TRBV10-3 and J is TRBJ2-7, with 9 nucleotides matching TRBD1. The germline gives CDR1 ENHRY, CDR2 SYGVKD. This CDR3 has 14 amino acids. This CDR3 reads CAISTGQGSYERYF. CDR3 DNA: TGTGCCATCAGTACGGGACAGGGCTCCTACGAGCGGTACTTC.

This chain connects TRBV20-1 to TRBJ2-3, with D possibly matching TRBD1 (6 bases). V was trimmed by 3 bases and J by 14 bases, leaving 18 bases between them. CDR1 is DFQATT and CDR2 is SNEGSKA in the germline V gene (reference sequence). The CDR3 is 12 residues long. Here the CDR3 DNA reads TGCAGTGCTAGTGCCGGGACATCGGATCGGTATTTT. It yields the protein CSASAGTSDRYF.

At least ten counts were recorded for this clonotype. The rearrangement uses TRBV6-2 or TRBV6-3 and TRBJ2-3; D is possibly TRBD2 (6 bases). V was trimmed by 2 bases and J by 4 bases, leaving 19 bases between them. Germline V gene data show CDR1 as MNHEY and CDR2 as SVGEGT. The CDR3 has 17 amino acids. The CDR3 sequence is CASSYGGAAGGPDTQYF. DNA for the CDR3: TGTGCCAGCAGTTACGGGGGTGCAGCGGGCGGTCCAGATACGCAGTATTTT.

V is TRBV30 and J is TRBJ2-5; D uncertain. Trimming shortened V by 4 bases and J by 5 bases, and 8 bases separated the two germline ends. Germline-derived CDR1 and CDR2 are GTSNPN and SVGIG (reference sequence). The CDR3 loop spans 11 amino acids. CDR3 region: CAWKAMETQYF. The DNA of the CDR3 is TGTGCCTGGAAGGCCATGGAGACCCAGTACTTC.

This clonotype was observed at least ten times. The rearrangement links TRBV5-1 to TRBJ2-3, with D maybe TRBD1 (6 bases). Germline-derived CDR1 and CDR2 are SGHRS and YFSETQ. Deletions cut 4 bases from V and 6 bases from J, with 18 bases between. CDR3 length: 15 residues. CDR3 bases: TGCGCCAGCAGCCCAGGGGCAAGAGTCTGGGATACGCAGTATTTT. This encodes CASSPGARVWDTQYF.

This clonotype was detected ten times or more. CDR3 in DNA: TGTGCCAGCAGTGAGAGGATTGGGCTCACGAAAGAGACCCAGTACTTC. It encodes CASSERIGLTKETQYF. The V and J genes are TRBV6-1 and TRBJ2-5; D unresolved. Germline CDR1 is MNHNS and CDR2 is SASEGT. Trimming removed 3 bases from V and 3 bases from J, with 17 bases in between. This CDR3 has 16 residues.

This clonotype was recorded many times. As DNA, the CDR3 is TGTGCCAGCAACTTACGGACAGCGACCTACAATGAGCAGTTCTTC. This codes for CASNLRTATYNEQFF. The rearrangement uses TRBV2 and TRBJ2-1, with a tentative D call TRBD1 (6 bases). Germline V gives CDR1 SNHLY, CDR2 FYNNEI. The CDR3 extends over 15 amino acids. The V end was cut by 7 bases, the J end by 2 bases, with 15 bases between.

This clonotype was recorded at least ten times. The chain joins TRBV18 to TRBJ2-1, with D unclear. CDR3 size: 14 residues. Germline-derived CDR1 and CDR2 are KGHSH and LQKENI. V lost 3 bases and J 15 bases, leaving 21 bases between the germline ends. As DNA, the CDR3 is TGTGCCAGCTCACCTAAACCTGAAATCCATAATACGTTCTTC. Encoded protein: CASSPKPEIHNTFF.

This clonotype was observed a handful of times. A much larger clone sits a single nucleotide away, making a read error possible. The chain combines TRBV20-1 with TRBJ2-1, with 8 bases matching TRBD1. Germline V CDR1 and CDR2: DFQATT, SNEGSKA (reference sequence). V lost 0 bases and J lost 6; bases outside the gene matches: 10. This CDR3 contains 16 residues. The CDR3 here is CSARDARDRFCNEQFF. CDR3 DNA: TGCAGTGCTAGAGACGCCCGGGACAGGTTTTGCAATGAGCAGTTCTTC.

Comment on this clonotype: This may come from a read error, since a much larger clone is one base off. J is TRBJ2-3 and V is TRBV20-1; 7 bases fit TRBD2. The V gene end was trimmed by 3 bases and the J gene end by 4 bases; junction bases not matched to a gene: 7. The length of the CDR3 is 14 residues. CDR1 DFQATT and CDR2 SNEGSKA come from the germline V gene (reference sequence). As DNA, the CDR3 is TGCAGTGCTAGTGGCACTAGCGACGCAGATACGCAGTATTTT. Translation: CSASGTSDADTQYF.